This T cell receptor beta chain appears in the sequencing data of a study of blood T cell repertoires in COVID-19. The overall study: Both acute and convalescent COVID-19 samples were obtained from the United States, Italy and Spain. The cDNA or gDNA used as material had been derived from T cells, B-cell-depleted T cells, or PBMCs.

The germline V gene encodes CDR1 SGHRS and CDR2 YFSETQ. V was cut by 0 bases and J by 8 bases, with 11 bases left in between. The CDR3 consists of 13 residues. Original analysis: From reference gene primer amplification, estimates of nucleated cell counts were derived. Using immunoSEQ multiplex PCR, the repertoire was profiled, and TCRdb retains in-frame clones only, with some absent. That table supplies the V and J calls and clone size; D and trimming were determined from the DNA. Of fewer than 55,000 clones listed, about nine tenths are singletons. This rearrangement joins TRBV5-1 to TRBJ1-2; unclear D gene. The sequence was collected from an older man with active or convalescent COVID-19. The specimen sequenced was peripheral blood. The CDR3 DNA sequence: TGCGCCAGCAGCTTGGACTCCCCACGGGGCTACACCTTC. As protein: CASSLDSPRGYTF.